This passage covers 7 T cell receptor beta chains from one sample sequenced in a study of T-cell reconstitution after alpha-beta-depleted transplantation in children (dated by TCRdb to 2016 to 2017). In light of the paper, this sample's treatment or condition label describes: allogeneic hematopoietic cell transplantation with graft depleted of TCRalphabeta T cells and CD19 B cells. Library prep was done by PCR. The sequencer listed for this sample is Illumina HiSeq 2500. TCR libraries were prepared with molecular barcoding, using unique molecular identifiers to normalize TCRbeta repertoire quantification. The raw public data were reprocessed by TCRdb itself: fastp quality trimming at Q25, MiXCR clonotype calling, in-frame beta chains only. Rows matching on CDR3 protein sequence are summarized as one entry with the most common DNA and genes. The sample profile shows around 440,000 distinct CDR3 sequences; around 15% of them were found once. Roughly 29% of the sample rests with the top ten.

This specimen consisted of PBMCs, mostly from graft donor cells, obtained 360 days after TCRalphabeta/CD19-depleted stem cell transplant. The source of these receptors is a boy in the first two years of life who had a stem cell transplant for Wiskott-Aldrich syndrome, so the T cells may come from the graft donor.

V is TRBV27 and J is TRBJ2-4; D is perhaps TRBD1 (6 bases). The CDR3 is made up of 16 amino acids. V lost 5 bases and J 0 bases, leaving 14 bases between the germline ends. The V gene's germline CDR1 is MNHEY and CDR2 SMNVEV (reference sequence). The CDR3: CASSPWTALAKNIQYF. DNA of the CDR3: TGTGCCAGCAGTCCGTGGACAGCTCTAGCCAAAAACATTCAGTACTTC.

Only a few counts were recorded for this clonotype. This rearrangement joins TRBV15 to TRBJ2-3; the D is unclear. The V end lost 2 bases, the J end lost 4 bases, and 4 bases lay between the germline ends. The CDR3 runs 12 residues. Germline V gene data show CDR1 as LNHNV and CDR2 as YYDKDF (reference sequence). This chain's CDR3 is CATSRSSDTQYF. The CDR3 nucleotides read TGTGCCACCAGCAGATCGTCAGATACGCAGTATTTT.

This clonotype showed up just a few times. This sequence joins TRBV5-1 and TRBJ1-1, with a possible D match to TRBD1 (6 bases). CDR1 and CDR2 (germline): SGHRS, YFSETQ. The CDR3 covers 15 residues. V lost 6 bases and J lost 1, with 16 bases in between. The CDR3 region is CASNTGRSGNTEAFF. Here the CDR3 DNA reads TGCGCCAGCAACACAGGGAGGTCAGGGAACACTGAAGCTTTCTTT. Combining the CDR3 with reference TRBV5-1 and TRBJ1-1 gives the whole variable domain KAGVTQTPRYLIKTRGQQVTLSCSPISGHRSVSWYQQTPGQGLQFLFEYFSETQRNKGNFPGRFSGRQFSNSRSEMNVSTLELGDSALYLCASNTGRSGNTEAFFGQGTRLTVV.

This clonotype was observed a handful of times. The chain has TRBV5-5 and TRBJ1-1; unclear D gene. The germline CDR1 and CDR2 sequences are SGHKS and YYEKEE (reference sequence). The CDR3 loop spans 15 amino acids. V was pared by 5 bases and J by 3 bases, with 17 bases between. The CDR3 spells CASSTHGVWHTEAFF. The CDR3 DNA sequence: TGTGCCAGCAGTACCCACGGGGTCTGGCACACTGAAGCTTTCTTT.

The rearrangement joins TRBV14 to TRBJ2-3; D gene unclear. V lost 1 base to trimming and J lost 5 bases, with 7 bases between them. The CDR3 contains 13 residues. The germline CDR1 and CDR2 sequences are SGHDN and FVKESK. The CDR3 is CASSQAVRDTQYF. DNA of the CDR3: TGTGCCAGCAGCCAAGCAGTCCGAGATACGCAGTATTTT.

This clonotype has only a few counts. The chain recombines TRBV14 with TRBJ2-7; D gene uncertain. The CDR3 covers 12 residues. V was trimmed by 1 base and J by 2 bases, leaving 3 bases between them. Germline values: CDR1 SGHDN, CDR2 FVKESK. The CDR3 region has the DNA TGTGCCAGCAGCCAAGCTCCCTACGAGCAGTACTTC. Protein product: CASSQAPYEQYF.

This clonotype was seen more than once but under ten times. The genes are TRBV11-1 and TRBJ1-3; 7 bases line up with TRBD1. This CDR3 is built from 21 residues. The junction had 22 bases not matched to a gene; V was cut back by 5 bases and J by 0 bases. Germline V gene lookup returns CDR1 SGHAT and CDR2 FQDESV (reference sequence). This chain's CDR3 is CASSARRQGASPVSSGNTIYF. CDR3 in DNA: TGTGCCAGCAGCGCTAGAAGACAGGGAGCCAGCCCTGTCAGCTCTGGAAACACCATATATTTT.